The entry that follows covers one T cell receptor beta chain sequence. Its antigen is unknown. This sample is part of a study of CD8 T cells in Susac syndrome. Study-level points and caveats: It was acknowledged by the study that relatively few individuals were included in its TCR sequencing and HLA analysis.

CD8+ and CD4+ T cells from blood underwent TCR beta sequencing. While CD8+ and CD4+ T cells were isolated negatively, TEMRA cells were enriched by FACS. With random hexamers, reverse transcription was performed on roughly 0.45 to 1 ug of RNA. Multiplex PCR with immunoSEQ amplified the TCR beta CDR3 across 54 Vbeta and 13 Jbeta. Via MiXCR, TCRdb re-called the immunoSEQ multiplex PCR reads, giving one row per CDR3 protein. Of fewer than 350,000 distinct CDR3 sequences detected, about 90% appear once; the ten largest clones hold approximately 0.065%. The V and J ends lost 2 bases and 7 bases, in that order; junction bases with no gene match: 10. Germline CDR1 and CDR2: SNHLY and FYNNEI. The CDR3 contains 15 residues.

Material: CD4+ T cells from PBMCs. This clonotype originated in a human donor with multiple sclerosis. The chain joins TRBV2 to TRBJ2-7; 8 nucleotides align to TRBD1. The CDR3 sequence is CASSESPGGAGEQYF. As DNA, the CDR3 is TGTGCCAGCAGTGAAAGCCCAGGGGGCGCGGGGGAGCAGTACTTC.